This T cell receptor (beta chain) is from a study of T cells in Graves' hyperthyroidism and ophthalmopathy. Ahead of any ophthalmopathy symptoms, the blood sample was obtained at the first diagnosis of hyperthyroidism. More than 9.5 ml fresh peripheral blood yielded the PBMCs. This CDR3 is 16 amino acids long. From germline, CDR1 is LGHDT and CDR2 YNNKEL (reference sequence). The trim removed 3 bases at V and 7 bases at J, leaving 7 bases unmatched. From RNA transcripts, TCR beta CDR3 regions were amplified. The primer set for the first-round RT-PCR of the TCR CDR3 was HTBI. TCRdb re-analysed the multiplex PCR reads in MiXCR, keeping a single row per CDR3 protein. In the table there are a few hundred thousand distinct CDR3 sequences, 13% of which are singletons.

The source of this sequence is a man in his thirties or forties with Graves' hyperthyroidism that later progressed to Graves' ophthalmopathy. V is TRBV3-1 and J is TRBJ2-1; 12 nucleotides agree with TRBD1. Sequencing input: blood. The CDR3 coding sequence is TGTGCCAGCAGCCACGCCGGGACAGGGGGCATTAATGAGCAGTTCTTC. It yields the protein CASSHAGTGGINEQFF.